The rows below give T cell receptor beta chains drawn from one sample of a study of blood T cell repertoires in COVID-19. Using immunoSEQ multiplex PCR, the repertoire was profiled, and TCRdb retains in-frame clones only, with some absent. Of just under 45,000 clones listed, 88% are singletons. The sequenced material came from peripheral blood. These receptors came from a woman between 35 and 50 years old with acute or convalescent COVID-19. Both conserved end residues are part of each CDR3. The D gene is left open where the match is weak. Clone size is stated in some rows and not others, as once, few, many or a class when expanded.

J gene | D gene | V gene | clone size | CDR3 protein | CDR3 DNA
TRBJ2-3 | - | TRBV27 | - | CASSLGGMGGDTQYF | TGTGCCAGCAGTTTGGGGGGGATGGGGGGCGATACGCAGTATTTT
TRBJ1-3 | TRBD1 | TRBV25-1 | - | CASRGQGSGNTIYF | TGTGCCAGCAGGGGACAGGGCTCCGGAAACACCATATATTTT
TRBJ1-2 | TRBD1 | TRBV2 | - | CASSEFGTGELNYGYTF | TGTGCCAGCAGTGAATTTGGTACAGGGGAGCTTAACTATGGCTACACCTTC
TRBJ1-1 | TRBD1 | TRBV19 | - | CASSMTGWGDTEAFF | TGTGCCAGTAGCATGACAGGGTGGGGCGACACTGAAGCTTTCTTT
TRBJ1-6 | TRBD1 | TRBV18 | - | CASSPDRDNSPLHF | TGTGCCAGCTCACCGGACAGGGACAATTCACCCCTCCACTTT
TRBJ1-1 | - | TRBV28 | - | CASSRPMGVGTEAFF | TGTGCCAGCAGCCGACCGATGGGAGTCGGCACTGAAGCTTTCTTT
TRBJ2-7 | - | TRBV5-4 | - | CASSDRTVISYEQYF | TGTGCCAGCAGCGATCGGACAGTAATCAGCTACGAGCAGTACTTC
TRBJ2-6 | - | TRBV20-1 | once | CSASGIQGPGANVLTF | TGCAGTGCTAGTGGGATACAGGGACCTGGGGCCAACGTCCTGACTTTC
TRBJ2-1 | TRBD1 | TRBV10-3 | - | CAISANKQGAQFNEQFF | TGTGCCATCAGTGCAAACAAACAGGGGGCTCAGTTCAATGAGCAGTTCTTC
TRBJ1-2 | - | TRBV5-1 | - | CASSSGGANYGYTF | TGCGCCAGCAGTTCCGGTGGGGCCAACTATGGCTACACCTTC
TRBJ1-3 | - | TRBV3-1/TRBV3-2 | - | CASSHSLAGSSGNTIYF | TGTGCCAGCAGCCACTCGCTTGCCGGGAGCTCTGGAAACACCATATATTTT
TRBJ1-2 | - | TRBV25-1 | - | CASSEGRVYGYTF | TGTGCCAGCAGTGAGGGTCGGGTTTATGGCTACACCTTC
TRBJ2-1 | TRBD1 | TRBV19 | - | CASSRDRGDLDEQFF | TGTGCCAGTAGTAGGGACAGGGGGGACCTGGATGAGCAGTTCTTC
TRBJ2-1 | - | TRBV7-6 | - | CASSLFLGGTNSYNEQFF | TGTGCCAGCAGCTTATTCCTAGGGGGAACGAACTCCTACAATGAGCAATTCTTC
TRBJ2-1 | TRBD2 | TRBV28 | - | CASSLGLAGMEQFF | TGTGCCAGCAGTTTAGGACTAGCGGGAATGGAGCAGTTCTTC
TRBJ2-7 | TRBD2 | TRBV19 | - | CASSPTPREGRRYF | TGTGCCAGTAGTCCAACCCCACGGGAGGGGAGACGGTACTTC
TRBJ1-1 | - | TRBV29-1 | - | CSVVERGNTEAFF | TGCAGCGTTGTTGAAAGGGGGAACACTGAAGCTTTCTTT
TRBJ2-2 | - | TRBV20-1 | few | CSASGPVNTGELFF | TGCAGTGCTAGTGGGCCAGTTAACACCGGGGAGCTGTTTTTT
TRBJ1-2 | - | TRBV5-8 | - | CASSQTETVRFYGYTF | TGTGCCAGCAGTCAAACAGAGACAGTAAGGTTCTATGGCTACACCTTC
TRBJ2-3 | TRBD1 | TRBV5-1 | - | CASSLGQGPSTDTQYF | TGCGCCAGCAGCTTGGGACAGGGACCTAGCACAGATACGCAGTATTTT
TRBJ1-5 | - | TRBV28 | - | CASSLLGGNQPQHF | TGTGCCAGCAGTTTATTAGGGGGAAATCAGCCCCAGCATTTT
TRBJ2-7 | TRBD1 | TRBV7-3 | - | CASSFTGGEQYF | TGTGCCAGCAGCTTTACAGGGGGCGAGCAGTACTTC
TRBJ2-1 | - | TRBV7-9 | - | CASSLVAPSYNEQFF | TGTGCCAGCAGCTTAGTGGCCCCTTCCTACAATGAGCAGTTCTTC
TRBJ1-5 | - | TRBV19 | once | CASSWMGRNNQPQHF | TGTGCCAGTAGTTGGATGGGGCGGAATAATCAGCCCCAGCATTTT
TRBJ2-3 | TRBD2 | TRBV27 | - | CASSFQRGGGDTQYF | TGTGCCAGCAGTTTTCAGCGGGGGGGCGGGGATACGCAGTATTTT
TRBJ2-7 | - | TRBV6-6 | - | CASSYTTDYEQYF | TGTGCCAGCAGTTACACGACAGATTACGAGCAGTACTTC
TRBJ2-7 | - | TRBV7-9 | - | CASSLEAGVHNYEQYF | TGTGCCAGCAGCTTAGAGGCAGGGGTGCATAATTACGAGCAGTACTTC
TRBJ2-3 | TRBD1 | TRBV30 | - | CAWSVYRGNTQYF | TGTGCCTGGAGTGTCTACAGGGGGAATACGCAGTATTTT
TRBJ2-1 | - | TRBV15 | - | CATSLGQGLYNEQFF | TGTGCCACCAGCTTGGGACAAGGACTTTACAATGAGCAGTTCTTC
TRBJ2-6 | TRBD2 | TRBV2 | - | CASSEGGNVLTF | TGTGCCAGCAGTGAGGGGGGGAACGTCCTGACTTTC
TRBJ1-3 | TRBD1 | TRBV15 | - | CATSTTGQGTWSGNTIYF | TGTGCCACCAGCACCACGGGACAGGGAACCTGGTCTGGAAACACCATATATTTT
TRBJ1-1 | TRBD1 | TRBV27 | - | CASSLIDRVGEAFF | TGTGCCAGCAGTCTAATAGACAGGGTAGGTGAAGCTTTCTTT
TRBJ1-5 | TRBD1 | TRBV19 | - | CASSGTGGNQPQHF | TGTGCCAGTAGTGGGACAGGGGGGAACCAGCCCCAGCATTTT
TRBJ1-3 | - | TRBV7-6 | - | CASSLQGSGNTIYF | TGTGCCAGCAGCCTACAGGGCTCTGGAAACACCATATATTTT
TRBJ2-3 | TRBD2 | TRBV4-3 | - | CASSQDLASGGGTDTQYF | TGCGCCAGCAGCCAAGACCTGGCTAGCGGGGGCGGCACAGATACGCAGTATTTT
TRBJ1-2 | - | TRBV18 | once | CASSHSRTEGGYTF | TGTGCCAGCTCCCATTCCCGGACCGAGGGCGGCTACACCTTC
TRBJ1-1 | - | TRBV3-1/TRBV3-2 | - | CASSQGLQGSGWNTEAFF | TGTGCCAGCAGCCAAGGTCTACAGGGAAGTGGATGGAACACTGAAGCTTTCTTT
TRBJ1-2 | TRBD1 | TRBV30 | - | CAWSVRGRGLDGYTF | TGTGCCTGGAGTGTACGCGGCAGGGGGTTGGATGGCTACACCTTC
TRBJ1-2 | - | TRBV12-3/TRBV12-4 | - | CAILIHGGGYTF | TGTGCCATACTCATCCACGGGGGAGGCTACACCTTC
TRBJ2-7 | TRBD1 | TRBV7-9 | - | CASTSDRVSYEQYF | TGTGCCAGCACTTCGGACAGGGTCTCCTACGAGCAGTACTTC
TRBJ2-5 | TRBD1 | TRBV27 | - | CANSKGGQSKLQETQYF | TGTGCCAACTCAAAAGGGGGCCAATCTAAACTCCAAGAGACCCAGTACTTC
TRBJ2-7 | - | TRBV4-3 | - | CASSQRNRGGYEQYF | TGCGCCAGCAGCCAGAGGAACAGGGGAGGCTACGAGCAGTACTTC
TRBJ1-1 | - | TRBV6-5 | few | CASSTLRNTEAFF | TGTGCCAGCTCTACTCTACGGAACACTGAAGCTTTCTTT
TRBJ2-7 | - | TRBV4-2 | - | CASSVGSSGGYEQYF | TGTGCCAGCAGCGTAGGATCCTCCGGGGGCTACGAGCAGTACTTC
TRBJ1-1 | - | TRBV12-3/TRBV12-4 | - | CASTPGGGTEAFF | TGTGCCAGCACTCCGGGGGGGGGCACTGAAGCTTTCTTT
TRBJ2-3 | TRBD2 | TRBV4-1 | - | CASSQIPFAGGPDTQYF | TGCGCCAGCAGCCAAATTCCTTTCGCGGGAGGCCCAGATACGCAGTATTTT
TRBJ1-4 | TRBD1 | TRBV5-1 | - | CASSSDRASEKLFF | TGCGCCAGCAGCTCGGACAGGGCGAGTGAAAAACTGTTTTTT
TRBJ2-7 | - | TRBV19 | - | CASSIAGLSYEQYF | TGTGCCAGTAGTATCGCAGGTCTTTCCTACGAGCAGTACTTC